The 19 T cell receptor beta chains below were found in one sample sequenced in a study of human T cells and chemical hapten exposure. The time point was: pre-sensitization, week 0. The treatment was: therapeutic diphenylcyclopropenone sensitization with weekly scalp DPC. In TCRdb, the RACE reads were re-called with MiXCR into one record per CDR3 protein. The data hold more than 85,000 distinct CDR3 sequences, with over 6.5% observed a single time. Sequencing was performed on whole blood, taken in connection with sensitization to the hapten diphenylcyclopropenone (DPC). The receptors shown here come from a middle-aged man with alopecia areata. Some clones in this sample may be carry-over from other donors' samples.

This sequence joins TRBV14 and TRBJ2-3; no clear D. This CDR3 region has 13 residues. V was clipped by 0 bases and J by 6 bases, with 7 bases between them. Per the germline V gene, CDR1 is SGHDN and CDR2 is FVKESK. CDR3 sequence reads: CASSQEGVDTQYF. The CDR3, as DNA: TGTGCCAGCAGCCAAGAAGGAGTGGATACGCAGTATTTT.

This clonotype was seen more than once but under ten times. The V gene is TRBV14, the J gene TRBJ2-3; D is uncertain. CDR3 length: 13 residues. Trimming stripped 2 bases from V and 6 bases from J, with 9 bases between. CDR1 SGHDN and CDR2 FVKESK come from the germline V gene. CDR3 in amino acids: CASSQKVEDTQYF. The CDR3 nucleotides are TGTGCCAGCAGCCAAAAAGTAGAGGATACGCAGTATTTT.

This clonotype was found many times. V usage is TRBV30 and J usage is TRBJ2-7; TRBD1 might be the D (6 bases). The ends were cut back, 0 bases at V and 5 bases at J, with 8 bases in the middle. The CDR3 has 12 residues. Per germline, CDR1 GTSNPN and CDR2 SVGIG (reference sequence). In DNA form, the CDR3 reads TGTGCCTGGAGTGTACAGGGTAACGAGCAGTACGTC. It translates to CAWSVQGNEQYV.

This chain links TRBV19 with TRBJ2-3, with D hard to call. Germline CDR1 reads LNHDA; CDR2 reads SQIVND (reference sequence). The CDR3 has 15 amino acids. V lost 3 bases, J lost 4 bases, and 14 bases lay in between. In nucleotides, the CDR3 is TGTGCCAGTAGTATCGGCAGCGTTGGTCCAGATACGCAGTATTTT. It specifies CASSIGSVGPDTQYF. The full variable domain, its missing parts supplied by reference TRBV19 and TRBJ2-3, is DGGITQSPKYLFRKEGQNVTLSCEQNLNHDAMYWYRQDPGQGLRLIYYSQIVNDFQKGDIAEGYSVSREKKESFPLTVTSAQKNPTAFYLCASSIGSVGPDTQYFGPGTRLTVL.

This clonotype was counted between two and nine times. The chain combines TRBV27 with TRBJ2-7; a possible D gene is TRBD2 (6 bases). The ends were cut back, 3 bases at V and 0 bases at J, with 12 bases in the middle. Germline V gene data show CDR1 as MNHEY and CDR2 as SMNVEV (reference sequence). This CDR3 is built from 15 residues. The CDR3 loop reads CASSFRRGFSYEQYF. The CDR3 DNA is TGTGCCAGCAGTTTTCGGCGGGGTTTCTCCTACGAGCAGTACTTC.

The CDR3 is CASSPTGTGQAGYTF. In nucleotides, the CDR3 is TGTGCCAGCAGTCCTACCGGGACAGGGCAAGCTGGCTACACCTTC. J is TRBJ1-2 and V is TRBV12-3 or TRBV12-4, with 9 bases aligning to TRBD1. V dropped 5 bases and J dropped 7; count of bases not matched to a gene: 11. The CDR3 has 15 amino acids.

As regards this clonotype: This may arise from a read error, as a much more abundant clone is one base away. The chain joins TRBV7-8 to TRBJ1-1; D might be TRBD1 (6 bases). CDR1 is SGHVS, CDR2 FQNEAQ, per germline. The CDR3 runs to 14 residues. The CDR3: CVSSYTGGLGEAFF. CDR3 nucleotides: TGTGTCAGCAGCTACACGGGGGGGCTAGGTGAAGCTTTCTTT. The variable domain in full, completed from reference TRBV7-8 and TRBJ1-1, reads GAGVSQSPRYKVAKRGQDVALRCDPISGHVSLFWYQQALGQGPEFLTYFQNEAQLDKSGLPSDRFFAERPEGSVSTLKIQRTQQEDSAVYLCVSSYTGGLGEAFFGQGTRLTVV.

At least ten counts were recorded for this clonotype. The chain links TRBV9 to TRBJ2-1; perhaps TRBD2 as D (6 bases). The V gene lost 2 bases and the J gene lost 8 bases, with 14 bases spanning the gap. Looked up from germline, CDR1 is SGDLS and CDR2 is YYNGEE. The CDR3 consists of 14 residues. In DNA, the CDR3 is TGTGCCAGCAGCGTTTTCGGGGGAATCGATGAGCAGTTCTTC. It encodes CASSVFGGIDEQFF.

This clonotype has just a few counts. The rearrangement joins TRBV20-1 to TRBJ2-3; tentatively, D is TRBD2 (6 bases). The germline V and J ends were trimmed by 0 bases and 4 bases, with 11 bases remaining between them. The CDR3 is 14 amino acids. Germline V gives CDR1 DFQATT, CDR2 SNEGSKA (reference sequence). The CDR3 DNA is TGCAGTGCTAGAGATCGGGGAGGCCCAGATACGCAGTATTTT. As protein: CSARDRGGPDTQYF.

This clonotype occurred many times. The V gene is TRBV25-1, the J gene TRBJ1-5; a possible D gene is TRBD1 (6 bases). Germline CDR1 MGHDK, CDR2 SYGVNS. This CDR3 has 14 amino acids. V lost 2 bases, J lost 7 bases, and 12 bases lay in between. CDR3 residues: CASSEGPGDQPQHF. The CDR3 nucleotides read TGTGCCAGCAGTGAAGGCCCAGGGGACCAGCCCCAGCATTTT.

This clonotype was detected once. This may be a read error: a much more frequent sequence differs by one nucleotide. The V call is TRBV9, the J call TRBJ2-3; weak D call: TRBD2 (6 bases). Germline CDR1 SGDLS, CDR2 YYNGEE. The CDR3 runs 14 residues. Trimming shortened V by 0 bases and J by 7 bases, and 12 bases separated the two germline ends. The CDR3 here is CASSVGTTDNTQYF. CDR3 in DNA: TGTGCCAGCAGCGTAGGGACTACAGATAATACGCAGTATTTT.

This clonotype was observed many times. The chain links TRBV7-9 to TRBJ1-2, with D uncertain. Between the trimmed V and J ends, which lost 1 base and 4 bases, there was a span of 10 bases. Germline CDR1 is SEHNR and CDR2 is FQNEAQ (reference sequence). The CDR3 consists of 14 residues. The CDR3, as DNA: TGTGCCAGCAGCTTAGGTTCGGCAGCCTATGGCTACACCTTC. This encodes CASSLGSAAYGYTF.

The genes are TRBV12-3 or TRBV12-4 and TRBJ2-1; D remains ambiguous. The CDR3 consists of 13 residues. V dropped 6 bases and J dropped 3 bases, with 9 bases sitting between them. CDR3 nucleotides: TGTGCCAGCAGGCCCGGTGTCTACAATGAGCAGTTCTTC. Protein sequence: CASRPGVYNEQFF.

This clonotype was observed many times. As DNA, the CDR3 is TGTGCCAGCAGCACACAGGGGGGTCAGCCCCAGCATTTT. As protein: CASSTQGGQPQHF. This sequence joins TRBV7-6 and TRBJ1-5, with TRBD1 matching 8 bases. Germline lookup yields CDR1 SGHVS and CDR2 FNYEAQ. The CDR3 extends over 13 amino acids. J was trimmed by 6 bases and V by 5 bases; bases with no gene match: 3.

This clonotype has more than one count but fewer than ten. The rearrangement links TRBV6-6 to TRBJ2-2; D could derive from TRBD1 or TRBD2 (6 bases each). The V gene lost 10 bases and the J gene lost 5 bases, with 17 bases spanning the gap. Germline lookup yields CDR1 MNHNY and CDR2 SVGAGI (reference sequence). This CDR3 region has 14 residues. This CDR3 is CATSRGALTGELFF. DNA of the CDR3: TGTGCCACCTCGAGGGGGGCGTTAACCGGGGAGCTGTTTTTT.

This clonotype was found many times. The chain employs TRBV29-1 and TRBJ2-5; 9 bases are shared with TRBD1. Germline loops: CDR1 SQVTM, CDR2 ANQGSEA. The CDR3 runs 14 residues. V shed 6 bases and J 4 bases; nucleotides not matched to a gene: 9. CDR3 nucleotide sequence: TGCAGCGTCAGGACAGGGGTAGAATTAGAGACCCAGTACTTC. Its protein product is CSVRTGVELETQYF.

The chain combines TRBV12-3 or TRBV12-4 with TRBJ1-5; D is perhaps TRBD1 (6 bases). Trimming took 1 base from V and 4 from J, leaving 11 bases between them. The CDR3 totals 15 residues. The CDR3 loop is CASSLVRGRNQPQHF. The CDR3, as DNA: TGTGCCAGCAGTTTAGTGAGGGGGAGGAATCAGCCCCAGCATTTT.

V is TRBV3-1 and J is TRBJ1-1; TRBD1 matches at 11 bases. V gave up 4 bases and J gave up 5 bases; unmatched junction bases: 6. This CDR3 is 15 amino acids long. Germline assignment: CDR1 LGHDT and CDR2 YNNKEL (reference sequence). CDR3 nucleotide sequence: TGTGCCAGCAGCCCCGGACAGGGGGCGTGGACTGAAGCTTTCTTT. Translating gives CASSPGQGAWTEAFF.

The rearrangement links TRBV29-1 to TRBJ2-5, with D perhaps matching TRBD2 (6 bases). In germline, CDR1 is SQVTM, CDR2 ANQGSEA. This CDR3 region has 15 residues. Trimming took 7 bases from V and 4 from J, leaving 22 bases between them. DNA for the CDR3: TGCAGCGGATTACTAGCCCCTAGGGGAGGAGAGACCCAGTACTTC. Its protein product is CSGLLAPRGGETQYF.